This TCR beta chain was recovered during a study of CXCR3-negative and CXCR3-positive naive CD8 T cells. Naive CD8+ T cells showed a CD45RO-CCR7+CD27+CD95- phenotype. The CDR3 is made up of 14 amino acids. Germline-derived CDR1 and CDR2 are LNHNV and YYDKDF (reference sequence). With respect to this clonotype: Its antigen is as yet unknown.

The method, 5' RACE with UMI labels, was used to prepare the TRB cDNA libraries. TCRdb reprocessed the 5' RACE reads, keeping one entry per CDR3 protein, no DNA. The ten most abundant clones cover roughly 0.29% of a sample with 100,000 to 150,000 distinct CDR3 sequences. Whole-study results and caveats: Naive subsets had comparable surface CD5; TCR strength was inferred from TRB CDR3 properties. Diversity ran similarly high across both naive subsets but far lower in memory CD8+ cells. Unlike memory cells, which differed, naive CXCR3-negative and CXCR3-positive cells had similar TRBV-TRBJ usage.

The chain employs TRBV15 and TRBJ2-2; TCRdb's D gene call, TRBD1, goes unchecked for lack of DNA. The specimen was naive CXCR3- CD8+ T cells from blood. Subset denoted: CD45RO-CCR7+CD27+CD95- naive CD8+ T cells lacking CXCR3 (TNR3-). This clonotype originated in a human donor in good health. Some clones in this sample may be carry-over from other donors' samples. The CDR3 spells CATSPRPNTGELFF.